These T cell receptor beta chains were read from a single sample in a study of blood T cells in healthy people across ages. TCRdb re-called the 5' RACE reads through MiXCR, storing one row per CDR3 protein. The sample shows over 1,500,000 distinct CDR3 sequences, 40% to 55% of them seen only once. Material: blood. The origin of the receptors is a woman in her forties in good health. CDR3s include the opening cysteine and the closing phenylalanine or tryptophan. The D gene is left open where the match is weak. Size is omitted from some rows. Given values are once, few, many or a class for expanded clones.

TRBJ2-5 . TRBV28 TRBD2 CASSLPVPGGIQETQYF TGTGCCAGCAGTTTGCCCGTTCCGGGGGGAATACAAGAGACCCAGTACTTC
TRBJ2-7 . TRBV20-1 TRBD2 CSASSAGALGEQYF TGCAGTGCTAGTTCAGCGGGGGCCCTTGGTGAGCAGTACTTC
TRBJ2-1 . TRBV13 TRBD2 CASSVTSGGPSETQFF TGTGCCAGCAGCGTAACTAGCGGGGGGCCCTCGGAGACCCAGTTCTTC
TRBJ2-5 few TRBV3-1 . CASSPTRLFWTQYF TGTGCCAGCAGCCCCACCCGGCTGTTCTGGACCCAGTACTTC
TRBJ2-1 . TRBV7-9 . CASSQPRGTPRFSYNEQFF TGTGCCAGCAGCCAACCTCGGGGGACGCCCAGATTTTCCTACAATGAGCAGTTCTTC
TRBJ2-5 many TRBV6-4 TRBD2 CASSEESGGKETQYF TGTGCCAGCAGCGAAGAGAGCGGGGGGAAAGAGACCCAGTACTTC
TRBJ1-5 . TRBV6-1 . CASSEARLPQHF TGTGCCAGCAGTGAAGCTCGGCTGCCCCAGCATTTT
TRBJ2-1 . TRBV7-6 . CASSLGREASYNEQFF TGTGCCAGCAGCTTAGGTAGGGAGGCGTCCTACAATGAGCAGTTCTTC
TRBJ2-3 few TRBV4-3 . CASSQDYKSTDTQYF TGCGCCAGCAGCCAAGATTACAAAAGCACAGATACGCAGTATTTT
TRBJ2-5 many TRBV5-1 . CASSTSETQYF TGCGCCAGCAGCACCAGTGAGACCCAGTACTTC